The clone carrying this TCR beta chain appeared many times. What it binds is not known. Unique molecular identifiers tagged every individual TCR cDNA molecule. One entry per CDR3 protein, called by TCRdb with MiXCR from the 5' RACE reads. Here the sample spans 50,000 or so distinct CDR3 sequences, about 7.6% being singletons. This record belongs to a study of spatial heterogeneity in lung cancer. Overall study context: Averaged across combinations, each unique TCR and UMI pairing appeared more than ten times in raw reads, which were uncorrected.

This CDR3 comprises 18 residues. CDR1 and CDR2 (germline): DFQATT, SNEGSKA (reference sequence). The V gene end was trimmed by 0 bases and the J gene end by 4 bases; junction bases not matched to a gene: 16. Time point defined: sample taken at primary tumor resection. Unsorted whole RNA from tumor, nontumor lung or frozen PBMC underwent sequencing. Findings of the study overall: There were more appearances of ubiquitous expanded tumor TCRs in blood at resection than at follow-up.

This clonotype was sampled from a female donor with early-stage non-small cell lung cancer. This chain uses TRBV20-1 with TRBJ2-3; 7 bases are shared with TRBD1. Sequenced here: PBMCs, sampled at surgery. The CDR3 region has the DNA TGCAGTGCTAGAGATCCGACAGGGTTTTCCCCCTACCCAGATACGCAGTATTTT. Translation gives CSARDPTGFSPYPDTQYF.